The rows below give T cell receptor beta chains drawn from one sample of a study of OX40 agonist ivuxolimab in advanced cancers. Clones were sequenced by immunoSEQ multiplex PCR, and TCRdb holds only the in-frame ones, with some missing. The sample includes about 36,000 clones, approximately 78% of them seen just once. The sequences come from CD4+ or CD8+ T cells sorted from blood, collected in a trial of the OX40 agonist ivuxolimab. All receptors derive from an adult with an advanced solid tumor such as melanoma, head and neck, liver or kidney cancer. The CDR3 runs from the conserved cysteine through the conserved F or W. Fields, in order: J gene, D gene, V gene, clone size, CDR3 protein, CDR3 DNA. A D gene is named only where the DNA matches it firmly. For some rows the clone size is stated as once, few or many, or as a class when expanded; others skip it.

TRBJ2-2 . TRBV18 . CASSHSKTFDRHTGELFF TGTGCCAGCTCTCATTCCAAAACCTTCGATAGGCACACCGGGGAGCTGTTTTTT
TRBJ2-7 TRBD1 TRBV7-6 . CASSPETDRVVHEQYF TGTGCCAGCAGCCCCGAAACGGACAGGGTGGTCCACGAGCAGTACTTC
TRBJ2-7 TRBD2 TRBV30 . CAWSAGGPYEQYF TGTGCCTGGAGCGCGGGGGGGCCATACGAGCAGTACTTC
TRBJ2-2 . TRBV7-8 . CASSLFGRVTGELFF TGTGCCAGCAGCTTATTCGGCAGGGTAACCGGGGAGCTGTTTTTT
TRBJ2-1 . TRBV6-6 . CASRAPGTENNEQFF TGTGCCAGCAGGGCCCCCGGGACGGAGAACAATGAGCAGTTCTTC
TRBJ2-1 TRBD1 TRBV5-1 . CASSLPGQGDNEQFF TGCGCCAGCAGCCTACCGGGACAGGGAGATAATGAGCAGTTCTTC
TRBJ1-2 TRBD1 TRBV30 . CAWITGEGGYTF TGTGCCTGGATTACAGGGGAGGGTGGCTACACCTTC
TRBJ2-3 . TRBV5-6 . CASSSGPLADTQYF TGTGCCAGCAGCTCGGGACCGTTGGCTGATACGCAGTATTTT
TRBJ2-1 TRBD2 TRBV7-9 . CASSFGLAGAGSEQFF TGTGCCAGCAGTTTTGGACTAGCGGGAGCAGGAAGTGAGCAGTTCTTC
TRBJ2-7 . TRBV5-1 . CASSSDGYEQYF TGCGCCAGCAGCTCTGACGGATACGAGCAGTACTTC
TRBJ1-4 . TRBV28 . CASSTTASPLFF TGTGCCAGCAGTACGACAGCCTCACCACTGTTTTTT
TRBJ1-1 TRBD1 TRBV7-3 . CASSSRDRDPAFF TGTGCCAGCAGCTCAAGGGACAGGGATCCAGCTTTCTTT
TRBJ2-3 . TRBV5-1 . CASSPSRADTQYF TGCGCCAGCAGTCCCTCTCGAGCAGATACGCAGTATTTT
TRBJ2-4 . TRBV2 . CASSQGGAKNIQYF TGTGCCAGCAGCCAGGGGGGGGCCAAAAACATTCAGTACTTC
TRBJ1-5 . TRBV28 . CASSPRGRGNQPQHF TGTGCCAGCAGCCCCCGGGGGAGGGGGAATCAGCCCCAGCATTTT
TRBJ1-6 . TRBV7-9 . CASGPPLHF TGTGCCAGTGGACCACCCCTCCACTTT
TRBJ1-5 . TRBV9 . CASWTYKPESQPQHF TGTGCCAGCTGGACCTATAAGCCCGAATCGCAGCCCCAGCATTTT
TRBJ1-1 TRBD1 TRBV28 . CASRLPGQGNTEAFF TGTGCCAGCAGGCTCCCGGGACAGGGGAACACTGAAGCTTTCTTT
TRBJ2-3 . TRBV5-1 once CASRSGTLFTDTQYF TGCGCCAGCAGATCCGGGACACTTTTCACAGATACGCAGTATTTT
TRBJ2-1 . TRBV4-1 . CASSLHGVPYNEQFF TGCGCCAGCAGCCTTCACGGGGTACCCTACAATGAGCAGTTCTTC
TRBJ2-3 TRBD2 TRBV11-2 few CASSSERGGGTDTQYF TGTGCCAGCAGCTCCGAGCGGGGGGGCGGCACAGATACGCAGTATTTT
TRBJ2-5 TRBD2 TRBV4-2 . CASSPAGGIQETQYF TGTGCCAGCAGCCCCGCCGGGGGGATCCAAGAGACCCAGTACTTC